This passage covers 14 T cell receptor beta chains from one sample sequenced in a study of graft-versus-host responses after intestinal transplantation. What these receptors recognize is not known. Some clones are missing from TCRdb's copy, which holds only in-frame ones; the method was immunoSEQ multiplex PCR. The repertoire holds 90,000 to 150,000 clones, with roughly 95% as singletons. Source: unstimulated CD8+ T cells sorted from spleen or lymph node cells, taken before intestinal transplant. The source is a human donor who received an intestinal transplant.

In nucleotides, the CDR3 is TGTGCCACCAGGGGTGCGGCCAGCTCCTACAATGAGCAGTTCTTC. Protein sequence: CATRGAASSYNEQFF. The V and J genes are TRBV15 and TRBJ2-1; no clear D. Between the trimmed V and J ends, which lost 6 bases and 0 bases, there was a span of 12 bases. CDR1 LNHNV and CDR2 YYDKDF come from the germline V gene (reference sequence). The CDR3 loop spans 15 amino acids.

The chain recombines TRBV28 with TRBJ2-3, with 8 bases lining up with TRBD2. V was clipped by 6 bases and J by 2 bases; unmatched bases: 10. This CDR3 spans 16 amino acids. Per germline, CDR1 MDHEN and CDR2 SYDVKM. The CDR3 DNA sequence: TGTGCCAGCAGGAAGGGACTAGTAAAAGTCACAGATACGCAGTATTTT. Its translation: CASRKGLVKVTDTQYF.

This rearrangement joins TRBV7-9 to TRBJ2-5; 9 bases are a match to TRBD2. The J call is in doubt because the DNA end fits TRBJ2-7 better. CDR1 is SEHNR and CDR2 is FQNEAQ in the germline V gene (reference sequence). The CDR3 sequence is 14 residues long. The CDR3 protein is CASSDGLAWYEQYF. CDR3 DNA sequence: TGTGCCAGCAGCGACGGACTAGCGTGGTACGAGCAGTACTTC.

The J gene is TRBJ2-1, the V gene TRBV5-4; 9 bases agree with TRBD2. The CDR3 sequence is 15 residues long. The germline CDR1 and CDR2 sequences are SGHNT and YYREEE (reference sequence). Trimming removed 4 bases from V and 10 bases from J; junction bases left unmatched: 12. CDR3 nucleotide sequence: TGTGCCAGCAGCCTAGCGGGAAGCGGGTTAGGGGAGCAGTTCTTC. Its protein product is CASSLAGSGLGEQFF.

This chain links TRBV5-8 with TRBJ1-1; D gene unclear. The CDR3 is 13 amino acids. Between the trimmed V and J ends, which lost 5 bases and 0 bases, there was a span of 8 bases. Germline V gene lookup returns CDR1 SGHTS and CDR2 YDEGEE. The DNA of the CDR3 is TGTGCCAGCAGTAACGGGCTGAACACTGAAGCTTTCTTT. Translating it yields CASSNGLNTEAFF.

The rearrangement uses TRBV28 and TRBJ1-1, with D uncertain. In germline, CDR1 is MDHEN, CDR2 SYDVKM. The CDR3 consists of 13 residues. Trimming removed 2 bases from V and 5 bases from J, with 9 bases in between. For the CDR3, the DNA is TGTGCCAGCAGTTTACGAGGGTCGACTGAAGCTTTCTTT. Its protein product is CASSLRGSTEAFF.

The chain carries TRBV28 and TRBJ2-1, with 9 nucleotides matching TRBD2. In germline, CDR1 is MDHEN, CDR2 SYDVKM. The junction had 15 bases not matched to a gene; V was cut back by 5 bases and J by 1 base. There are 19 residues in the CDR3. CDR3 region: CASSPPVRSGRKSYNEQFF. In DNA form, the CDR3 reads TGTGCCAGCAGTCCCCCGGTCCGTAGCGGGAGAAAGTCCTACAATGAGCAGTTCTTC.

The table lists this clone with a count of one. This chain uses TRBV7-2 with TRBJ2-4; D possibly uses TRBD1 or TRBD2 (5 bases each). The CDR3 has 15 amino acids. V lost 1 base, J lost 6 bases, and 13 bases lay in between. Germline loops: CDR1 SGHTA, CDR2 FQGNSA. CDR3 bases: TGTGCCAGCAGCTTAGACGCCGGGGCTGGAAACATTCAGTACTTC. Amino acid sequence: CASSLDAGAGNIQYF.

The chain employs TRBV28 and TRBJ1-1, with 7 positions matching TRBD1. After removal of 6 bases from V and 2 bases from J, the junction contained 9 bases not matched to a gene. Per the germline V gene, CDR1 is MDHEN and CDR2 is SYDVKM. The CDR3 runs 15 residues. CDR3 residues: CASSPPGQLNTEAFF. For the CDR3, the DNA is TGTGCCAGCAGCCCTCCGGGACAGCTTAACACTGAAGCTTTCTTT. The full variable domain, rest sourced from reference TRBV28 and TRBJ1-1, is DVKVTQSSRYLVKRTGEKVFLECVQDMDHENMFWYRQDPGLGLRLIYFSYDVKMKEKGDIPEGYSVSREKKERFSLILESASTNQTSMYLCASSPPGQLNTEAFFGQGTRLTVV.

The V and J genes are TRBV6-5 and TRBJ2-5, with D unresolved. V gave up 6 bases and J gave up 2 bases, with 10 bases separating them. This CDR3 spans 13 amino acids. Germline loops: CDR1 MNHEY, CDR2 SVGAGI. DNA of the CDR3: TGTGCCAGCAGACCCACATCACAAGAGACCCAGTACTTC. Protein: CASRPTSQETQYF.

The rearrangement joins TRBV7-2 to TRBJ1-1, with 10 bases aligning to TRBD1. The CDR3 loop spans 14 amino acids. The germline V gene has CDR1 SGHTA and CDR2 FQGNSA. J gave up 6 bases and V 2 bases, and 3 bases lay outside the gene matches. In DNA form, the CDR3 reads TGTGCCAGCAGCTTATGGGGACAGGGGTCTGAAGCTTTCTTT. Residues: CASSLWGQGSEAFF. Filled out from reference TRBV7-2 and TRBJ1-1, the complete variable domain reads GAGVSQSPSNKVTEKGKDVELRCDPISGHTALYWYRQSLGQGLEFLIYFQGNSAPDKSGLPSDRFSAERTGGSVSTLTIQRTQQEDSAVYLCASSLWGQGSEAFFGQGTRLTVV.

The chain links TRBV10-3 to TRBJ1-1; 9 bases are a match to TRBD1. CDR1 and CDR2 (germline): ENHRY, SYGVKD. Trimming at V came to 8 bases and at J to 4 bases, leaving 8 bases not matched to a gene. The CDR3 is 14 residues long. DNA for the CDR3: TGTGCCATCGTCACTGGGGACAGGGCCACTGAAGCTTTCTTT. Amino acids: CAIVTGDRATEAFF.

The chain couples TRBV7-9 to TRBJ2-5, with D possibly TRBD1 on 6 matching bases. Trimming shortened V by 4 bases and J by 0 bases, and 9 bases separated the two germline ends. The germline gives CDR1 SEHNR, CDR2 FQNEAQ (reference sequence). The CDR3 runs to 14 residues. CDR3 nucleotide sequence: TGTGCCAGCAGCTCCGGACAGAACCAAGAGACCCAGTACTTC. Protein: CASSSGQNQETQYF. Full variable domain (missing parts from reference TRBV7-9 and TRBJ2-5): DTGVSQNPRHKITKRGQNVTFRCDPISEHNRLYWYRQTLGQGPEFLTYFQNEAQLEKSRLLSDRFSAERPKGSFSTLEIQRTEQGDSAMYLCASSSGQNQETQYFGPGTRLLVL.

This rearrangement joins TRBV30 to TRBJ2-1, with D uncertain. V gave up 2 bases and J gave up 7 bases, with 9 bases separating them. CDR1 is GTSNPN and CDR2 is SVGIG in the germline V gene (reference sequence). This CDR3 contains 12 residues. The CDR3 sequence is CAWSWLGNEQFF. The CDR3 coding sequence is TGTGCCTGGAGTTGGCTCGGGAATGAGCAGTTCTTC.